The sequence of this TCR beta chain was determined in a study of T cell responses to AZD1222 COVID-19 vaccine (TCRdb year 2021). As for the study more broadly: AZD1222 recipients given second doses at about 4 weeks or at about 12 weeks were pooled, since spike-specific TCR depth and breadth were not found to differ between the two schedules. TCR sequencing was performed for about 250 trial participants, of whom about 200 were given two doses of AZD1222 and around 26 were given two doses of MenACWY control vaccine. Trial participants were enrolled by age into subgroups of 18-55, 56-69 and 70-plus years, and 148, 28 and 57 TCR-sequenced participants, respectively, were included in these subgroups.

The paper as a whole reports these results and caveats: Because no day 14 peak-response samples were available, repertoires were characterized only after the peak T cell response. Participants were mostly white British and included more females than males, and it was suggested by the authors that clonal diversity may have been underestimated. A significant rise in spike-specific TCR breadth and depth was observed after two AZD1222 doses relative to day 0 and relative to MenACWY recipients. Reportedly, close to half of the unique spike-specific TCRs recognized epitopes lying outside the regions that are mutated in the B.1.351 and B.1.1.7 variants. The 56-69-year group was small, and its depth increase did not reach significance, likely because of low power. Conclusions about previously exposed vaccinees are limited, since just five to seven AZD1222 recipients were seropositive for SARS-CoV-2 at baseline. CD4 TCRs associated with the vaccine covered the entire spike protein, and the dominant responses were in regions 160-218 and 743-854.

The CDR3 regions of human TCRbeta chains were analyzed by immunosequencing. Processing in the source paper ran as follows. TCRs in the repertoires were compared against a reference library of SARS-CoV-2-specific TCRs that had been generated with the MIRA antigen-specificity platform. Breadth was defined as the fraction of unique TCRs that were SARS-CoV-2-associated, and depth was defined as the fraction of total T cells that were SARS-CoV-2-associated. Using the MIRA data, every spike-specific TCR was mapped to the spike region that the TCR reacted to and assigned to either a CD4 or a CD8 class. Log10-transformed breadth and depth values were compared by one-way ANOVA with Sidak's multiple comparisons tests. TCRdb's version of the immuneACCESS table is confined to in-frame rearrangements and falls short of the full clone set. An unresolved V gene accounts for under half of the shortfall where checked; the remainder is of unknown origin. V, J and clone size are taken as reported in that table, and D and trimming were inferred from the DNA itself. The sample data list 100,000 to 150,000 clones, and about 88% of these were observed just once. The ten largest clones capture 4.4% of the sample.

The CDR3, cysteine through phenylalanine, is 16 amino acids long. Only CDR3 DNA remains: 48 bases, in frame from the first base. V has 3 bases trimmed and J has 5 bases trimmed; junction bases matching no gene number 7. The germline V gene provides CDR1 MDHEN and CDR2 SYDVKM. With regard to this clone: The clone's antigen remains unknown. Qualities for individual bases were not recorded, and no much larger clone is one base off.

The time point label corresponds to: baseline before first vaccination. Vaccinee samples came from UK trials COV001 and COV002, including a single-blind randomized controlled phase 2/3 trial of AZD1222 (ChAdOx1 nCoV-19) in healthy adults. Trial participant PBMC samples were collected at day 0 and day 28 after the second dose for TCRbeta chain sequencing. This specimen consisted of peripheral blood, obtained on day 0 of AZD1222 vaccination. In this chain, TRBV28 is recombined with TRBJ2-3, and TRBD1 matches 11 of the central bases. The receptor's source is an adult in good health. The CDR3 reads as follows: CASSFLGQGAVDTQYF. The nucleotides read TGTGCCAGCAGTTTCCTCGGACAGGGGGCCGTAGATACGCAGTATTTT.